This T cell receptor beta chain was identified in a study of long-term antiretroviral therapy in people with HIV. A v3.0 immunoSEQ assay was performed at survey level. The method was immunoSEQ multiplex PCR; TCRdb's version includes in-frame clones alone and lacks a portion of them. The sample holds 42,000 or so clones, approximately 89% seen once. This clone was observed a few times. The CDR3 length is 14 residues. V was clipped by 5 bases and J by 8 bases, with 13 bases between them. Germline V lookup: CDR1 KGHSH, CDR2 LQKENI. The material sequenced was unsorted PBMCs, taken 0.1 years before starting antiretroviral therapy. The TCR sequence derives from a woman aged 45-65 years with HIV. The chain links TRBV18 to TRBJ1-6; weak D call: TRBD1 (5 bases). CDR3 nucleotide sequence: TGTGCCAGCTCAATAGGCGGGGCTGATTCACCCCTCCACTTT. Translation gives CASSIGGADSPLHF.